This T cell receptor (beta chain) was recorded in a study of T-cell reconstitution after alpha-beta-depleted transplantation in children. Study conclusions and caveats: Two months or so post-transplant, alpha-beta T cells reportedly derived from several hundred expanded graft clones.

This clonotype was detected a few times. Its antigen remains unknown. TCRbeta library preparation incorporated unique molecular identifiers. TCRdb reprocessed the PCR reads with MiXCR, giving one entry per CDR3 protein. The sample holds 330,000 or so distinct CDR3 sequences, 10% seen once. There are 18 residues in the CDR3. The J gene is TRBJ2-5, the V gene TRBV21-1; the table calls TRBD1, which could not be checked here. TRBV21-1 is a known pseudogene. The origin of this receptor is a boy under two years old with acute myeloid leukemia, due to receive a stem cell transplant. The starting material was PBMCs, obtained before TCRalphabeta/CD19-depleted stem cell transplant. The CDR3 DNA is TGTGCCAGCAGCAAAAGTCAGGGAAACAGGGGACCACGAGAGACCCAGTACTTC. The encoded protein is CASSKSQGNRGPRETQYF.